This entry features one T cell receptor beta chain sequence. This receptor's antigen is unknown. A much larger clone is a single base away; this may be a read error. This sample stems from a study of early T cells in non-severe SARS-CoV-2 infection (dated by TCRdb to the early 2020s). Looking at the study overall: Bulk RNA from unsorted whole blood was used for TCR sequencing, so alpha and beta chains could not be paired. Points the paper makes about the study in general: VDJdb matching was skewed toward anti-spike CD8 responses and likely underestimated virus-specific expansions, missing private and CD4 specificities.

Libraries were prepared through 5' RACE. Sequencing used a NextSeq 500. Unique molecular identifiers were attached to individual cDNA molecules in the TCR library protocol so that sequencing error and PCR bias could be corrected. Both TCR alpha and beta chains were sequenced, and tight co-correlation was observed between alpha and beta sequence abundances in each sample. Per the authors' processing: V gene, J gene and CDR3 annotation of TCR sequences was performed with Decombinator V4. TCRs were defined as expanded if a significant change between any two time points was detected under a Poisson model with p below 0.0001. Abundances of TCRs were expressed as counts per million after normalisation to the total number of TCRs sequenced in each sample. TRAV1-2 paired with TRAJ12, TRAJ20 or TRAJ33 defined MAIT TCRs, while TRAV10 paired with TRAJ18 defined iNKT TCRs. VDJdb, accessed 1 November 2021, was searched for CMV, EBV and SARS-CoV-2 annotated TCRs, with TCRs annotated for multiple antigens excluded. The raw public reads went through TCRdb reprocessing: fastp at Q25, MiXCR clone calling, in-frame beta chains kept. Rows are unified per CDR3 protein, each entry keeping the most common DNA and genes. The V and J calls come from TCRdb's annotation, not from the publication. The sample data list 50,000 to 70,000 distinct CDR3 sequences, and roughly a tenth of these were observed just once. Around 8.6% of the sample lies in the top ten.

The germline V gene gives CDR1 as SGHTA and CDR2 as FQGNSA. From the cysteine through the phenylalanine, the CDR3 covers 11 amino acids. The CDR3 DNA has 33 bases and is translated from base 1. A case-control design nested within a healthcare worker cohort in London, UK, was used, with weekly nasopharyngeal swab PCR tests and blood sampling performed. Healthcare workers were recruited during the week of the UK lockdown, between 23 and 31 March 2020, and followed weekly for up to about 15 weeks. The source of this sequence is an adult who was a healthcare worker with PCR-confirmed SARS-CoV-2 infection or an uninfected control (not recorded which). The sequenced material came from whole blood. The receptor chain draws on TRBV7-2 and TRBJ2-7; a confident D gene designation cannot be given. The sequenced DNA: TGTGCCAGCAGCGCCTCCTACGGGCAGTACTTC. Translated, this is CASSASYGQYF.